The 18 T cell receptor beta chains given below trace back to one sample, sequenced in a study of T cells after yellow fever vaccination. TCRdb recomputed calls from the 5' RACE reads with MiXCR, one row per CDR3 protein. Here the sample spans almost 600,000 distinct CDR3 sequences, approximately 13% being singletons. This specimen was PBMCs, taken on the day of the yellow fever booster vaccination. The receptors were sampled from a young man who received the YFV17D yellow fever vaccine.

This clonotype was observed a few times. J is TRBJ2-3 and V is TRBV5-4, with 8 bases fitting TRBD2. Germline V gene lookup returns CDR1 SGHNT and CDR2 YYREEE (reference sequence). The V and J ends lost 4 bases and 4 bases, in that order; junction bases with no gene match: 11. The CDR3 extends over 16 amino acids. The CDR3 DNA sequence: TGTGCCAGCAGCGCTCCGGGACTAGAGTTAGCAGATACGCAGTATTTT. This gives the protein CASSAPGLELADTQYF. Drawing the rest from reference TRBV5-4 and TRBJ2-3, the complete variable domain is ETGVTQSPTHLIKTRGQQVTLRCSSQSGHNTVSWYQQALGQGPQFIFQYYREEENGRGNFPPRFSGLQFPNYSSELNVNALELDDSALYLCASSAPGLELADTQYFGPGTRLTVL.

The chain combines TRBV20-1 with TRBJ1-5, with D possibly TRBD1 on 5 matching bases. Trimming took 6 bases from V and 3 from J, leaving 15 bases between them. The CDR3 is made up of 14 amino acids. CDR1 is DFQATT, CDR2 SNEGSKA, per germline (reference sequence). In DNA form, the CDR3 reads TGCAGTGCCCCTCTCTTGACAGTCAATCAGCCCCAGCATTTT. Protein product: CSAPLLTVNQPQHF.

The chain couples TRBV6-6 to TRBJ2-7; 7 bases are a match to TRBD1. Trimming at V came to 2 bases and at J to 6 bases, leaving 1 base not matched to a gene. Germline CDR1 MNHNY, CDR2 SVGAGI (reference sequence). CDR3 length: 12 amino acids. CDR3 region: CASSYGTAEQYF. The CDR3 DNA reads TGTGCCAGCAGTTACGGGACAGCCGAGCAGTACTTC.

The gene calls are TRBV29-1 and TRBJ2-3, with D perhaps being TRBD1 or TRBD2 (5 bases each). The V end was cut by 6 bases, the J end by 1 base, with 11 bases between. Germline V gene data show CDR1 as SQVTM and CDR2 as ANQGSEA. The CDR3 loop spans 13 amino acids. The CDR3 bases are TGCAGCGTGGCCCGGGGCGGCACAGATACGCAGTATTTT. Translating gives CSVARGGTDTQYF.

This sequence joins TRBV9 and TRBJ1-1, with 7 bases fitting TRBD1. From germline, CDR1 is SGDLS and CDR2 YYNGEE. Germline trimming cut 4 bases from V and 1 base from J; bases unmatched to any gene: 4. This CDR3 region has 14 residues. The CDR3 here is CASSPDRTNTEAFF. CDR3 sequence (DNA): TGTGCCAGCAGCCCGGACAGGACGAACACTGAAGCTTTCTTT.

The V gene is TRBV7-2, the J gene TRBJ2-3; possibly TRBD2 for D (6 bases). V shed 7 bases and J shed 2 bases, with 13 bases lying between them. Germline assignment: CDR1 SGHTA and CDR2 FQGNSA. The CDR3 length is 14 residues. The CDR3 nucleotides read TGTGCCAGCAAGGCCACGCGGGACACAGATACGCAGTATTTT. Translated: CASKATRDTDTQYF.

This clonotype has a handful of counts. This chain connects TRBV2 to TRBJ1-6, with a tentative D call TRBD1 (5 bases). From germline, CDR1 is SNHLY and CDR2 FYNNEI. With 7 bases removed from V and 8 bases from J, the gap between germline ends came to 21 bases. The length of the CDR3 is 16 residues. The CDR3 protein is CASTPRAGRLDSPLHF. The CDR3 nucleotides read TGTGCCAGCACCCCCAGGGCAGGGCGGCTTGATTCACCCCTCCACTTT.

The chain combines TRBV5-4 with TRBJ2-2; D gene unclear. Germline V gene lookup returns CDR1 SGHNT and CDR2 YYREEE (reference sequence). V lost 4 bases, J lost 6 bases, and 10 bases lay in between. The CDR3 totals 13 residues. In DNA, the CDR3 is TGTGCCAGCAGCGGCCTAGGGTCCGGGGAGCTGTTTTTT. It encodes CASSGLGSGELFF.

The chain has TRBV15 and TRBJ2-7, with D perhaps given as TRBD1 or TRBD2 (5 bases each). The CDR3 length is 16 residues. V gave up 2 bases and J gave up 3 bases, with 17 bases separating them. The germline V gene encodes CDR1 LNHNV and CDR2 YYDKDF (reference sequence). Here the CDR3 reads CATSRSGPDFSYEQYF. The DNA of the CDR3 is TGTGCCACCAGCAGATCGGGACCGGATTTCAGCTACGAGCAGTACTTC.

In this sample, this clonotype turned up a few times. The chain carries TRBV7-9 and TRBJ1-4; the D gene is possibly TRBD1 (5 bases). Deletions cut 0 bases from V and 8 bases from J, with 13 bases between. Germline values: CDR1 SEHNR, CDR2 FQNEAQ (reference sequence). This CDR3 comprises 15 residues. CDR3 in amino acids: CASSLASGWGEKLFF. The CDR3 DNA sequence: TGTGCCAGCAGCTTAGCTTCAGGGTGGGGCGAAAAACTGTTTTTT. The variable domain in full, completed from reference TRBV7-9 and TRBJ1-4, reads DTGVSQNPRHKITKRGQNVTFRCDPISEHNRLYWYRQTLGQGPEFLTYFQNEAQLEKSRLLSDRFSAERPKGSFSTLEIQRTEQGDSAMYLCASSLASGWGEKLFFGSGTQLSVL.

This clonotype was recorded only once. The V gene is TRBV6-5, the J gene TRBJ2-7, with TRBD2 identical over 7 bases. V trimming: 4 bases; J trimming: 2 bases; junction bases outside the gene matches: 11. Germline CDR1 MNHEY, CDR2 SVGAGI. CDR3 size: 16 residues. The CDR3 region is CASSFSIGDYTYEQYF. The CDR3, as DNA: TGTGCCAGCAGTTTCTCCATCGGGGACTATACCTACGAGCAGTACTTC.

V gene TRBV20-1 combines with J gene TRBJ2-5; D unresolved. Germline CDR1 DFQATT, CDR2 SNEGSKA (reference sequence). V was pared by 0 bases and J by 4 bases, with 9 bases between. The length of the CDR3 is 13 residues. CDR3 coding DNA: TGCAGTGCTAGAGAGTCCCCCGGAGAGACCCAGTACTTC. It is translated as CSARESPGETQYF.

This clonotype turned up a few times. This sequence joins TRBV6-2 or TRBV6-3 and TRBJ2-3, with D unclear. The CDR3 is 13 residues long. V was shortened by 6 bases and J by 1 base, with 8 bases between the two germline ends. CDR1 is MNHEY, CDR2 SVGEGT, per germline. CDR3 nucleotide sequence: TGTGCCAGCAGGGACGTCGGCACAGATACGCAGTATTTT. It encodes CASRDVGTDTQYF.

This clonotype was seen only a few times. The chain uses TRBV27 and TRBJ2-7; TRBD2 matches 7 bases. Trimming took 4 bases from V and 7 from J; bases not matched to a gene: 13. CDR3 length equals 15 residues. Germline CDR1 and CDR2: MNHEY and SMNVEV (reference sequence). The CDR3 reads CASSSGGGLLFEQYF. CDR3 nucleotide sequence: TGTGCCAGCAGTTCCGGCGGGGGACTGCTTTTTGAGCAGTACTTC.

The chain employs TRBV5-1 and TRBJ2-3; perhaps TRBD2 as D (6 bases). Deletions cut 1 base from V and 6 bases from J, with 27 bases between. This CDR3 has 19 residues. The V gene's germline CDR1 is SGHRS and CDR2 YFSETQ. CDR3 amino acids: CASSLFSAGGNHLRDTQYF. The CDR3 DNA sequence: TGCGCCAGCAGCTTGTTTTCTGCTGGCGGGAACCATCTGAGGGATACGCAGTATTTT.

The rearrangement joins TRBV20-1 to TRBJ1-1, with D tentatively TRBD1 (5 bases). Trimming took 1 base from V and 4 from J, leaving 16 bases between them. The CDR3 totals 15 residues. Germline CDR1 reads DFQATT; CDR2 reads SNEGSKA (reference sequence). The CDR3 bases are TGCAGTGCTAGAGGCGCCGGGACCTTCTTCACTGAAGCTTTCTTT. The encoded protein is CSARGAGTFFTEAFF.

This clonotype has a handful of counts. The V gene is TRBV30, the J gene TRBJ2-3, with no clear D. V was cut by 5 bases and J by 1 base, with 10 bases left in between. Germline V lookup: CDR1 GTSNPN, CDR2 SVGIG (reference sequence). This CDR3 is built from 13 residues. The CDR3 DNA sequence: TGTGCCTGGGCCAGAGGCGGCACAGATACGCAGTATTTT. Translated: CAWARGGTDTQYF.

This clonotype came up many times. The chain recombines TRBV13 with TRBJ1-1; no firm D call. Germline CDR1 is PRHDT and CDR2 is FYEKMQ (reference sequence). The CDR3 contains 15 residues. Trimming took off 5 bases at V and 1 base at J, with 14 bases between the two ends. The CDR3 is CASSPGEAWNTEAFF. The CDR3 DNA is TGTGCCAGCAGCCCCGGGGAGGCCTGGAACACTGAAGCTTTCTTT.